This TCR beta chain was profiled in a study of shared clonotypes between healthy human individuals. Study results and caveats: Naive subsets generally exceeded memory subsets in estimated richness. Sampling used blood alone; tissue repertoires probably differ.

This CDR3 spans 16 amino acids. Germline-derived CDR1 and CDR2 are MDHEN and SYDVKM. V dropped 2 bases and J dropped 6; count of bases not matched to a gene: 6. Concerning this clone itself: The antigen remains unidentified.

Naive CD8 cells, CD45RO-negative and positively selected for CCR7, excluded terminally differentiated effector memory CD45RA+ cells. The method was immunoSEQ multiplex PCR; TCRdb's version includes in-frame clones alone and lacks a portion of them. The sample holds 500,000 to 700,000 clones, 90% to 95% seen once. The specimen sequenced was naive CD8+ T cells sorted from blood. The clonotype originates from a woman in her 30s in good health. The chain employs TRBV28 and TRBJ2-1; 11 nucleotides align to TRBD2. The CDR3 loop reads CASSLLTSGKINEQFF. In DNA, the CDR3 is TGTGCCAGCAGTTTACTGACTAGCGGGAAGATCAATGAGCAGTTCTTC.